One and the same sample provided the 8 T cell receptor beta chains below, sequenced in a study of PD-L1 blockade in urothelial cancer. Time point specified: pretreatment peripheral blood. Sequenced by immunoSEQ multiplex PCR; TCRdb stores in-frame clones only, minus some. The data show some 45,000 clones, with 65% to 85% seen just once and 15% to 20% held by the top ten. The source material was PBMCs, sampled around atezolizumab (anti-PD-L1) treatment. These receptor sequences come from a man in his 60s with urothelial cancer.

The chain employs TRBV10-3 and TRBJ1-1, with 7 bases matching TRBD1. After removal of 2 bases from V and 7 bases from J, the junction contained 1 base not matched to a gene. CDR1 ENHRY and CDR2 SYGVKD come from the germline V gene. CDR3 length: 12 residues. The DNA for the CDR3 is TGTGCCATCAGTGAGCGACAGGGTGAAGCTTTCTTT. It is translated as CAISERQGEAFF.

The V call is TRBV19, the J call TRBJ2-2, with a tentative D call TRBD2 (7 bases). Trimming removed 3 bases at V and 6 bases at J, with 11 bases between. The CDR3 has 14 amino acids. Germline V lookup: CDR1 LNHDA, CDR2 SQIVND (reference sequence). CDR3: CASSIGGASGELFF. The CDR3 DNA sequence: TGTGCCAGTAGTATTGGGGGGGCCTCCGGGGAGCTGTTTTTT. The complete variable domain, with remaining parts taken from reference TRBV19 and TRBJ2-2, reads DGGITQSPKYLFRKEGQNVTLSCEQNLNHDAMYWYRQDPGQGLRLIYYSQIVNDFQKGDIAEGYSVSREKKESFPLTVTSAQKNPTAFYLCASSIGGASGELFFGEGSRLTVL.

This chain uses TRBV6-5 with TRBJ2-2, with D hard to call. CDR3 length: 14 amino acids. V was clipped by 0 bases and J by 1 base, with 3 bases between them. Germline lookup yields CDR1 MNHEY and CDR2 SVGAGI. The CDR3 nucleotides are TGTGCCAGCAGTTACTCACAGAACACCGGGGAGCTGTTTTTT. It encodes CASSYSQNTGELFF.

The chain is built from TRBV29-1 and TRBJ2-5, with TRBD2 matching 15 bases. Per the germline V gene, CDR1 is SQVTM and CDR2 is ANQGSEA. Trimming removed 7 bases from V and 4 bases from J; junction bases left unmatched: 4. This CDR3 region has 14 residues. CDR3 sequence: CSARTSGGGETQYF. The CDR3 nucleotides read TGCAGCGCCAGGACTAGCGGGGGGGGAGAGACCCAGTACTTC.

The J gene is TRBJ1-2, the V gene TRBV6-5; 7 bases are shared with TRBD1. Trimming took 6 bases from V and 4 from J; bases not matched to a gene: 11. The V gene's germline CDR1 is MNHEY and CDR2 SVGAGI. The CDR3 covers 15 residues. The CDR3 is CASSPGQAKTYGYTF. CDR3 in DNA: TGTGCCAGCAGCCCAGGACAGGCAAAGACCTATGGCTACACCTTC.

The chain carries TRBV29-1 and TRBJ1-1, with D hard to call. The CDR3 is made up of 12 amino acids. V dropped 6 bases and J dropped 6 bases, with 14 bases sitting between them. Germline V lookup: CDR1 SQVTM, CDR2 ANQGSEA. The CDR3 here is CSVQTVSAEAFF. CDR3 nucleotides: TGCAGCGTCCAGACCGTGAGCGCTGAAGCTTTCTTT.

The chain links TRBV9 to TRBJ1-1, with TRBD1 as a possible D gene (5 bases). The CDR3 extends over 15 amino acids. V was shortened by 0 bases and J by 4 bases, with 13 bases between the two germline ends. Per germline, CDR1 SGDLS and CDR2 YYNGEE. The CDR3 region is CASSVAREGTTEAFF. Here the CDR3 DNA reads TGTGCCAGCAGCGTAGCTAGGGAGGGGACCACTGAAGCTTTCTTT.

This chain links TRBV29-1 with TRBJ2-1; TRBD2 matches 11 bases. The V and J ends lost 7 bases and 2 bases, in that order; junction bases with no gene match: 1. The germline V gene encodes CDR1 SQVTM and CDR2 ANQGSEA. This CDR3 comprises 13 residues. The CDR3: CSGSGGAYNEQFF. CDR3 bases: TGCAGCGGTAGCGGGGGGGCCTACAATGAGCAGTTCTTC.